This TCR beta chain was observed in a study of metastatic and nonmetastatic thyroid tumors. Study summary: Samples came from malignant and benign thyroid patients, and repertoires were compared across blood and tumor or nodule tissue.

Until they underwent thyroid surgery, no patient had received any treatment. Per the study methods: A distant-metastasis classifier for papillary thyroid cancer was built using CDR3 differences across clinicopathological groups. TCRdb re-called clones via MiXCR from the PCR reads. Here the V and J calls rest on TCRdb's processing, not on the authors' analysis. The sample includes 15,000 to 20,000 clones, roughly 23% of them seen just once. This clone was recorded at least ten times. The CDR3 does not close with the conserved phenylalanine or tryptophan, likely indicating a read error. V shed 6 bases and J 2 bases; nucleotides not matched to a gene: 8. In germline, CDR1 is SGDLS, CDR2 YYNGEE. This CDR3 contains 15 residues.

V usage is TRBV9 and J usage is TRBJ1-2; 9 nucleotides align to TRBD1. The specimen sequenced was tumor tissue. The sequence was obtained from a female donor with papillary thyroid cancer or a benign thyroid nodule (not recorded which). Some clones in this sample may be carry-over from other donors' samples. The CDR3 coding sequence is TGTGCCAGCACCCGTCCCGGGACAGGGAACTATGGCTACACCCTC. Translation gives CASTRPGTGNYGYTL.